These 11 T cell receptor beta chains were all obtained from the same sample, sequenced in a study of blood T cell repertoires in COVID-19 (dated by TCRdb to the early 2020s). Library preparation was by the immunoSEQ multiplex PCR assay. TCRdb retrieved this table from immuneACCESS and kept in-frame rearrangements only. Not all clones are present; in checked studies, unresolved V genes account for under half, and no reason is known for the remainder. The sample records around 620,000 clones, 85% to 90% of which are singletons. The ten largest clonotypes hold 0.2% to 0.3% of the sample. Sequenced material: peripheral blood. All receptors derive from a woman aged 18-29 years with acute or convalescent COVID-19.

A remark on this clone: The sample holds other DNA sequences that translate to the same CDR3. This chain joins TRBV6-5 and TRBJ1-1; tentatively, D is TRBD1 (5 bases). The CDR3 is 14 amino acids. Trimming removed 6 bases from V and 1 base from J, with 12 bases in between. Looked up from germline, CDR1 is MNHEY and CDR2 is SVGAGI. As DNA, the CDR3 is TGTGCCAGCAGCCCAACAGGTAGGAACACTGAAGCTTTCTTT. Its protein product is CASSPTGRNTEAFF.

The chain has TRBV6-1 and TRBJ1-3; no firm D call. V was pared by 1 base and J by 2 bases, with 9 bases between. The CDR3 contains 15 residues. Germline V gene sequence: CDR1 MNHNS, CDR2 SASEGT. For the CDR3, the DNA is TGTGCCAGCAGTGAAGATGGGAGGGCTGGAAACACCATATATTTT. Encoded protein: CASSEDGRAGNTIYF.

The chain joins TRBV28 to TRBJ1-1, with D perhaps TRBD1 (5 bases). Trimming left V 3 bases short and J 3 bases short, with 17 bases between. From germline, CDR1 is MDHEN and CDR2 SYDVKM. The CDR3 has 16 amino acids. Here the CDR3 reads CASSLVLSTGDTEAFF. The CDR3 bases are TGTGCCAGCAGTTTGGTACTCTCTACGGGGGACACTGAAGCTTTCTTT.

Concerning this clone itself: Its ends do not fully match the called genes, so a read error is possible. The gene calls are TRBV6-5 and TRBJ1-2; D may be TRBD1 (6 bases). The germline CDR1 and CDR2 sequences are MNHEY and SVGAGI. This CDR3 has 10 residues. The CDR3 nucleotides are TGTGCCAGCATCCACAGGGACACCGTTTTC. It codes for CASIHRDTVF.

The gene calls are TRBV7-9 and TRBJ1-2; the D is unclear. From germline, CDR1 is SEHNR and CDR2 FQNEAQ (reference sequence). V was cut by 5 bases and J by 0 bases, with 7 bases left in between. This CDR3 comprises 13 residues. The CDR3 here is CASSPQANYGYTF. The CDR3 DNA follows: TGTGCCAGCAGCCCCCAGGCTAACTATGGCTACACCTTC.

The V call is TRBV11-2, the J call TRBJ2-7; no clear D gene. Germline CDR1 reads SGHAT; CDR2 reads FQNNGV. The CDR3 totals 14 residues. V was trimmed by 5 bases and J by 2 bases, leaving 13 bases between them. CDR3 amino acids: CASSSSTTPYEQYF. In DNA form, the CDR3 reads TGTGCCAGCAGCAGCTCGACAACCCCCTACGAGCAGTACTTC.

V usage is TRBV2 and J usage is TRBJ1-5; 8 bases are a match to TRBD1. This CDR3 comprises 15 residues. J was trimmed by 2 bases and V by 6 bases; bases with no gene match: 6. Germline-derived CDR1 and CDR2 are SNHLY and FYNNEI. CDR3 region: CASRGVTGGNQPQHF. CDR3 in DNA: TGTGCCAGCAGGGGGGTGACAGGGGGCAATCAGCCCCAGCATTTT.

This clone was seen just once. V and J are TRBV27 and TRBJ1-5; possibly TRBD1 for D (5 bases). Germline V gene data show CDR1 as MNHEY and CDR2 as SMNVEV (reference sequence). V was trimmed by 1 base and J by 5 bases, leaving 9 bases between them. The CDR3 extends over 14 amino acids. In nucleotides, the CDR3 is TGTGCCAGCAGTTTATGGGGGGGGGATCAGCCCCAGCATTTT. Translated: CASSLWGGDQPQHF.

This clone came up once. The J gene is TRBJ1-6, the V gene TRBV9, with 7 bases aligning to TRBD1. This CDR3 comprises 16 residues. J gave up 5 bases and V 2 bases, and 7 bases lay outside the gene matches. The germline V gene has CDR1 SGDLS and CDR2 YYNGEE. CDR3 DNA: TGTGCCAGCAGCGTGGGTTGGGGACAGAATAATTCACCCCTCCACTTT. Residues: CASSVGWGQNNSPLHF.

The chain is built from TRBV7-2 and TRBJ2-5, with a weak D call TRBD1 (5 bases). The germline V gene has CDR1 SGHTA and CDR2 FQGNSA. The CDR3 is made up of 14 amino acids. Trimming stripped 2 bases from V and 5 bases from J, with 12 bases between. CDR3 region: CASSLPREWETQYF. The CDR3 nucleotides read TGTGCCAGCAGCTTACCCAGGGAATGGGAGACCCAGTACTTC.

This clone was seen only once. V is TRBV6-6 and J is TRBJ1-2; D remains ambiguous. Germline V CDR1 and CDR2: MNHNY, SVGAGI (reference sequence). This CDR3 has 14 residues. Trimming removed 2 bases at V and 3 bases at J, with 10 bases between. The CDR3 nucleotides read TGTGCCAGCAGTTACAAACCTGAGTACTATGGCTACACCTTC. Protein: CASSYKPEYYGYTF.